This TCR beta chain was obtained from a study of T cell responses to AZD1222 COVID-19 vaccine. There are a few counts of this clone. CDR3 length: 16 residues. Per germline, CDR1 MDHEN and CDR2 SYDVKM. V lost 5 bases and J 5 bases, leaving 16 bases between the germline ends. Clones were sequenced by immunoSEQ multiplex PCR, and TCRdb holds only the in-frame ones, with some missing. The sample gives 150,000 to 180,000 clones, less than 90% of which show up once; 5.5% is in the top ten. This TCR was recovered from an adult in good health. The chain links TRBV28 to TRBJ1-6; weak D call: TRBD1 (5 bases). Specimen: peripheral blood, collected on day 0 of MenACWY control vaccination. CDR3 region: CASSPFRGGNNSPLHF. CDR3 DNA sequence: TGTGCCAGCAGTCCCTTCCGGGGCGGGAATAATTCACCCCTCCACTTT.